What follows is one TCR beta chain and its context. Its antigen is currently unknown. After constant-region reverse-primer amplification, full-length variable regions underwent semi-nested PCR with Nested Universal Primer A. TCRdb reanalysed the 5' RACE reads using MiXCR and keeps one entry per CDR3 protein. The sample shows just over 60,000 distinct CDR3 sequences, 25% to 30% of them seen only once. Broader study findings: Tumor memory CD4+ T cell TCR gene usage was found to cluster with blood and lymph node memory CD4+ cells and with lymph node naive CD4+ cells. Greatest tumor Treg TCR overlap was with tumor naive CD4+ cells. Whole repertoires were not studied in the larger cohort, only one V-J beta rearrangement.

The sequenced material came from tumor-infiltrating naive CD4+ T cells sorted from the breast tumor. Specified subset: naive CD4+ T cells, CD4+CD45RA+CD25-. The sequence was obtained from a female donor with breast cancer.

As DNA, the CDR3 is TGCAGTGCTAGAGTTCCCGTGAACACCGGGGAGCTGTTTTTT. Protein product: CSARVPVNTGELFF. The chain links TRBV20-1 to TRBJ2-2; D is ambiguous. Germline values: CDR1 DFQATT, CDR2 SNEGSKA (reference sequence). This CDR3 spans 14 amino acids. The V end was cut by 1 base, the J end by 1 base, with 7 bases between.